Listed below are T cell receptor beta chains from one sample, sequenced in a study of blood T cells in healthy people across ages. TCRdb processed the 5' RACE reads anew with MiXCR; each CDR3 protein has one entry. Of approximately 850,000 distinct CDR3 sequences in the sample, about 42% were seen once. Sequencing used blood. These receptors were obtained from a man between 60 and 70 years old in good health. The CDR3 runs from the conserved cysteine through the conserved F or W. A D gene is named only where the DNA matches it firmly. Clone size is shown for a subset of rows, as once, few, many or a class of expanded clone.

CASSFASTNRGAFF	TGTGCCAGCAGCTTTGCATCGACTAATCGGGGAGCTTTCTTT	TRBJ1-1	TRBV7-9	few	NA
CASSLLGTDQETQYF	TGTGCCAGCAGCTTACTAGGGACAGACCAAGAGACCCAGTACTTC	TRBJ2-5	TRBV5-6	few	TRBD1
CASRPTGDRTQYF	TGTGCCAGCAGACCGACAGGGGACAGAACCCAGTACTTC	TRBJ2-5	TRBV6-5	NA	TRBD1
CSARDLEGVAYEQYF	TGCAGTGCTAGAGATCTCGAAGGGGTCGCCTACGAGCAGTACTTC	TRBJ2-7	TRBV20-1	NA	NA
CASSFSDEQFF	TGCGCCAGCAGCTTTTCGGATGAGCAGTTCTTC	TRBJ2-1	TRBV5-1	few	NA
CASSLGLRSSGANVLTF	TGTGCCAGCAGCTTAGGACTGCGAAGCTCTGGGGCCAACGTCCTGACTTTC	TRBJ2-6	TRBV7-2	many	NA
CASTAGGYTEAFF	TGTGCCAGCACAGCCGGGGGATACACTGAAGCTTTCTTT	TRBJ1-1	TRBV12-3/TRBV12-4	few	NA
CASSRAKETQYF	TGTGCCAGCAGCCGGGCCAAAGAGACCCAGTACTTC	TRBJ2-5	TRBV14	few	NA
CASSLEIETQYF	TGTGCCAGCAGTTTGGAGATCGAGACCCAGTACTTC	TRBJ2-5	TRBV28	NA	NA
CASEQGRDEQFF	TGTGCCAGCGAACAGGGGAGGGATGAGCAGTTCTTC	TRBJ2-1	TRBV25-1	NA	NA
CASRYSGTSNEQFF	TGTGCCAGCAGATATTCCGGGACTAGCAATGAGCAGTTCTTC	TRBJ2-1	TRBV7-9	once	TRBD2
CASSLRQGLYTDTQYF	TGTGCCAGCAGTTTAAGGCAGGGATTATACACAGATACGCAGTATTTT	TRBJ2-3	TRBV28	NA	NA
CASTTGGTQYF	TGCGCCAGCACCACAGGAGGTACGCAGTATTTT	TRBJ2-3	TRBV5-1	NA	NA
CASSQDNTEKLFF	TGTGCCAGCAGCCAAGATAATACGGAAAAACTGTTTTTT	TRBJ1-4	TRBV4-2	once	NA
CASSFNENQPQHF	TGTGCCAGCAGTTTTAATGAAAATCAGCCCCAGCATTTT	TRBJ1-5	TRBV12-3/TRBV12-4	NA	NA
CATSGTGGQETQYF	TGTGCCACCAGCGGGACAGGGGGCCAAGAGACCCAGTACTTC	TRBJ2-5	TRBV24-1	few	TRBD1
CSASRQDSYEQYF	TGCAGTGCTAGCAGACAGGACTCCTACGAGCAGTACTTC	TRBJ2-7	TRBV20-1	NA	NA
CAWLRQGDLDEQFF	TGTGCCTGGCTTCGACAGGGGGATTTGGATGAGCAGTTCTTC	TRBJ2-1	TRBV30	NA	TRBD1
CASSSVAAYTDTQYF	TGTGCCAGCAGCTCGGTAGCGGCCTACACAGATACGCAGTATTTT	TRBJ2-3	TRBV11-1	NA	NA
CSAEDRAVPDTQYF	TGCAGTGCCGAGGACAGGGCCGTACCAGATACGCAGTATTTT	TRBJ2-3	TRBV20-1	NA	TRBD1
CASSFGRPSGNTGELFF	TGTGCCAGCAGCTTTGGACGGCCGTCAGGGAACACCGGGGAGCTGTTTTTT	TRBJ2-2	TRBV7-2	once	NA
CASSQTGALNSPLHF	TGCGCCAGCAGCCAGACAGGGGCGCTCAATTCACCCCTCCACTTT	TRBJ1-6	TRBV5-1	NA	TRBD1
CASSQGQASTDTQYF	TGTGCCAGCAGCCAAGGACAGGCTAGCACAGATACGCAGTATTTT	TRBJ2-3	TRBV4-2	few	NA
CASSPLRVRTDTQYF	TGTGCCAGCAGTCCCCTCAGAGTCCGCACAGATACGCAGTATTTT	TRBJ2-3	TRBV12-3/TRBV12-4	NA	NA
CAIMGAGANSPLHF	TGTGCCATCATGGGCGCAGGGGCAAATTCACCCCTCCACTTT	TRBJ1-6	TRBV10-3	NA	NA
CASRGTVYEQYF	TGTGCCAGCAGAGGGACCGTCTACGAGCAGTACTTC	TRBJ2-7	TRBV6-2/TRBV6-3	NA	NA
CASRKETGLNSPLHF	TGTGCCAGCAGGAAAGAAACAGGGTTAAATTCACCCCTCCACTTT	TRBJ1-6	TRBV27	many	NA
CASGTNGYTF	TGTGCCAGCGGGACGAATGGCTACACCTTC	TRBJ1-2	TRBV7-2	few	NA
CASSPQGDNHGYTF	TGTGCCAGCTCACCACAAGGTGACAATCATGGCTACACCTTC	TRBJ1-2	TRBV18	few	NA
CASSFSGALTDTQYF	TGTGCCAGCAGTTTTAGCGGGGCACTCACAGATACGCAGTATTTT	TRBJ2-3	TRBV12-3/TRBV12-4	NA	TRBD2
CASSLGTVSGGSTDTQYF	TGCGCCAGCAGCTTGGGGACCGTTAGCGGGGGGAGCACAGATACGCAGTATTTT	TRBJ2-3	TRBV5-1	NA	TRBD2
CASSQDRGVNQPQHF	TGCGCCAGCAGCCAAGATAGAGGTGTCAATCAGCCCCAGCATTTT	TRBJ1-5	TRBV4-3	NA	NA
CASSLGGATYEQFF	TGTGCCAGCAGCCTTGGGGGGGCTACTTACGAGCAGTTCTTC	TRBJ2-1	TRBV6-1	NA	NA
CASSSGTDVNTEAFF	TGCGCCAGCAGCTCGGGGACAGATGTGAACACTGAAGCTTTCTTT	TRBJ1-1	TRBV5-1	NA	TRBD1
CAISESSPTIETQYF	TGTGCCATCAGTGAGTCGTCCCCGACGATCGAGACCCAGTACTTC	TRBJ2-5	TRBV10-3	many	NA
CASSLSGSGGSETQYF	TGTGCTAGCAGCTTAAGTGGTAGCGGGGGTTCAGAGACCCAGTACTTC	TRBJ2-5	TRBV7-7	NA	TRBD2
CASSYRAGGTDTRYF	TGTGCCAGCAGTTACAGGGCTGGGGGCACAGATACGCGGTATTTT	TRBJ2-3	TRBV6-5	NA	NA
CSASAGQGADTQYF	TGCAGTGCTTCGGCGGGACAGGGGGCAGATACGCAGTATTTT	TRBJ2-3	TRBV20-1	NA	TRBD1
CASSTELGQGNTEAFF	TGTGCCAGCAGTACCGAGTTGGGACAGGGGAACACTGAAGCTTTCTTT	TRBJ1-1	TRBV9	NA	TRBD1
CSADHGVQNSPLHF	TGCAGTGCGGATCACGGGGTGCAGAATTCACCCCTCCACTTT	TRBJ1-6	TRBV20-1	NA	NA
CASSREGVGAYNEQFF	TGTGCCAGCAGTAGAGAAGGAGTGGGGGCCTACAATGAGCAGTTCTTC	TRBJ2-1	TRBV28	NA	NA
CASSQESPIFSYEQYF	TGTGCCAGCAGCCAAGAATCCCCGATCTTCTCCTACGAGCAGTACTTC	TRBJ2-7	TRBV14	few	NA
CASSLVPLSDEQFF	TGTGCCAGCAGCTTAGTCCCCCTTAGTGATGAGCAGTTCTTC	TRBJ2-1	TRBV7-3	NA	NA
CTSTSVTGGNNEQFF	TGTACCAGCACCTCGGTCACGGGGGGGAACAATGAGCAGTTCTTC	TRBJ2-1	TRBV12-3/TRBV12-4	once	TRBD2
CASSLAWRGGYDEQYF	TGTGCCAGCAGCTTAGCCTGGCGGGGGGGCTATGACGAGCAGTACTTC	TRBJ2-7	TRBV11-2	NA	TRBD2
CASSFSAGGTYEQYF	TGTGCCAGCAGTTTCTCAGCCGGAGGAACCTACGAGCAGTACTTC	TRBJ2-7	TRBV12-3/TRBV12-4	NA	NA
CASSLDGGQRVEQFF	TGTGCCAGCAGCTTAGATGGGGGACAGAGGGTAGAGCAGTTCTTC	TRBJ2-1	TRBV7-3	many	TRBD1
CSARGIQGRLNEQYF	TGCAGTGCTAGAGGGATACAGGGGCGGTTGAACGAGCAGTACTTC	TRBJ2-7	TRBV20-1	few	TRBD1
CASKRKGTGKPGQYF	TGTGCCAGCAAGCGAAAAGGGACAGGAAAGCCCGGGCAGTACTTC	TRBJ2-7	TRBV27	once	TRBD1
CASSQEAGQIQYF	TGTGCCAGCAGCCAAGAGGCGGGTCAAATTCAGTACTTC	TRBJ2-4	TRBV3-1	few	NA
CASHRDGSYEQYF	TGTGCCAGCCACCGGGACGGATCCTACGAGCAGTACTTC	TRBJ2-7	TRBV6-1	NA	NA
CASSQDRAGGGQQFF	TGTGCCAGCAGCCAAGATCGAGCGGGGGGCGGCCAGCAGTTCTTC	TRBJ2-1	TRBV3-1	NA	TRBD2
CASSTYGQGLGTQYF	TGTGCCAGCAGTACTTATGGGCAGGGGCTTGGTACGCAGTATTTT	TRBJ2-3	TRBV27	NA	NA
CATSTRNGETQYF	TGTGCCACCAGCACCCGGAATGGGGAGACCCAGTACTTC	TRBJ2-5	TRBV15	few	NA
CASSLRRGGLETQYF	TGTGCCAGCAGTTTAAGGCGGGGGGGCCTGGAGACCCAGTACTTC	TRBJ2-5	TRBV28	few	TRBD2
CASSREGSSYNEQFF	TGTGCCAGCAGCAGGGAGGGCTCATCCTACAATGAGCAGTTCTTC	TRBJ2-1	TRBV7-2	NA	TRBD2